This record covers a single T cell receptor (beta chain). Its target is not known. An assay was performed, and its level was deep. Per the original data handling: With immunoSEQ giving junction-only sequences and no quality scores, filtering differed. Assay used: immunoSEQ multiplex PCR; TCRdb lists only in-frame clones, some missing. V and J calls plus clone size are reproduced from that table; the DNA served to infer D and trimming. The sample has fewer than 2.5 million clones; 93% are singletons. The sample originates from a study of shared clonotypes between healthy human individuals. Whole-study findings and limits: Generation probabilities of non-shared clonotypes were lower (relative to those shared by all four donors).

Germline V gene sequence: CDR1 SGHRS, CDR2 YFSETQ. The CDR3 is 20 residues long. The ends lost 1 base at V and 0 bases at J; junction bases unmatched: 11. The sequence came from a man aged 18 to 29 in good health. Some clones in this sample may be carry-over from other donors' samples. The specimen was naive CD4+ T cells from PBMCs. The sample's subset: CD45RA+ positively selected. The chain has TRBV5-1 and TRBJ2-2, with TRBD2 matching over 11 bases. CDR3 nucleotide sequence: TGCGCCAGCAGCTTGCTGCCGTCCCTAGCGGGAGGACCGAACACCGGGGAGCTGTTTTTT. This translates into CASSLLPSLAGGPNTGELFF.